Included here is one T cell receptor beta chain sequence, with context. Antigen unknown. This record belongs to a study of T cell responses to AZD1222 COVID-19 vaccine. CDR3 length equals 15 residues. V lost 5 bases and J lost 3; bases outside the gene matches: 6. From germline, CDR1 is SEHNR and CDR2 FQNEAQ (reference sequence). The table came from immunoSEQ multiplex PCR; TCRdb's copy has only in-frame clones and leaves some out. This repertoire shows under 150,000 clones, just over 85% found once; its top ten account for around a tenth. Points from the study as a whole: Most donors were white British and more were female, and clonal diversity was possibly underestimated. Spike-specific TCR breadth and depth were elevated following two AZD1222 doses. Regions 160-218 and 743-854 held dominance among vaccine-associated CD4 TCRs, which spanned spike. Reports say nearly half of spike-specific TCRs go after unmutated variant regions.

Sequenced here: peripheral blood, sampled on day 0 of AZD1222 vaccination. The source is an adult in good health. The gene calls are TRBV7-9 and TRBJ2-3, with 9 bases lining up with TRBD1. The CDR3 protein is CASSPPGTGTDTQYF. The CDR3 DNA follows: TGTGCCAGCAGCCCCCCCGGGACAGGGACAGATACGCAGTATTTT.